Sequencing of this T cell receptor beta chain was carried out in a study of T-cell reconstitution after alpha-beta-depleted transplantation in children. Preparation of the TCRbeta library was carried out with unique molecular identifiers. TCRdb itself ran the PCR reads through MiXCR, one entry per CDR3 protein. The sample has 450,000 to 600,000 distinct CDR3 sequences, roughly 18% seen once. The CDR3 loop spans 15 amino acids. Between the trimmed V and J ends, which lost 1 base and 0 bases, there was a span of 9 bases. Germline V gene sequence: CDR1 DFQATT, CDR2 SNEGSKA (reference sequence). This TCR was sampled from a human donor who donated a stem cell graft to a child with acute lymphoblastic leukemia. This chain connects TRBV20-1 to TRBJ2-2, with D maybe TRBD1 (6 bases). The sample consisted of PBMCs from the stem cell graft donor, taken from the stem cell graft. The CDR3: CSARVGTPNTGELFF. The CDR3 coding sequence is TGCAGTGCTAGAGTTGGGACACCGAACACCGGGGAGCTGTTTTTT.